The present entry profiles one TCR beta chain with its context. Its target is unknown. These data originate in a study of cytomegalovirus exposure and HLA in healthy donors. The method was immunoSEQ multiplex PCR; TCRdb's version includes in-frame clones alone and lacks a portion of them. This sample has some 240,000 clones, with around 88% found just once. Findings and caveats of the study: The majority of TCR sequences were rare, yet some public TCRs appeared in many donors. It was 150 to 200 TCR beta chains that were listed as cytomegalovirus-associated.

The CDR3 totals 11 residues. V lost 6 bases and J lost 7, with 9 bases in between. Germline-derived CDR1 and CDR2 are KGHSH and LQKENI. The sequenced sample consisted of PBMCs. The clonotype comes from a woman aged 25 to 39 in good health and CMV-seropositive. The V gene is TRBV18, the J gene TRBJ1-1; D not resolved. CDR3 DNA: TGTGCCAGCTCTATAACCAGTGAAGCTTTCTTT. This gives the protein CASSITSEAFF.